This is a list of T cell receptor beta chains from one sample in a study of T cell changes during pregnancy in multiple sclerosis. Measured with immunoSEQ multiplex PCR; TCRdb has only the in-frame clones, and not every one. The sample lists about 40,000 clones; 88% were seen once. Source: CD4+ T cells from peripheral blood mononuclear cells, taken in the second trimester of pregnancy. These receptors all come from a female donor with multiple sclerosis, enrolled in a pregnancy study. Each CDR3 is given with its conserved first and last residue. The D gene is left open where the match is weak. Only some rows state a clone size, as once, few, many or a class for expanded clones.

clone_size: .
d_call: .
j_call: TRBJ2-1
cdr3_length: 15
v_call: TRBV2
cdr3_aa: CASRALGGGYDEQFF
cdr3_nt: TGTGCCAGCAGGGCGTTGGGGGGGGGCTACGATGAGCAGTTCTTC

clone_size: .
d_call: .
j_call: TRBJ2-3
cdr3_length: 15
v_call: TRBV19
cdr3_aa: CASSPWQGSTDTQYF
cdr3_nt: TGTGCCAGTAGCCCTTGGCAGGGTAGCACAGATACGCAGTATTTT

clone_size: once
d_call: TRBD1
j_call: TRBJ2-3
cdr3_length: 15
v_call: TRBV5-1
cdr3_aa: CASSSGRDRADTQYF
cdr3_nt: TGCGCCAGCAGCTCTGGGCGGGACAGGGCTGATACGCAGTATTTT

clone_size: .
d_call: .
j_call: TRBJ2-5
cdr3_length: 12
v_call: TRBV7-2
cdr3_aa: CASSGRGETQYF
cdr3_nt: TGTGCCAGCAGTGGGCGCGGGGAGACCCAGTACTTC

clone_size: .
d_call: .
j_call: TRBJ2-2
cdr3_length: 15
v_call: TRBV5-1
cdr3_aa: CASTDRRANTGELFF
cdr3_nt: TGCGCCAGCACCGACAGGCGCGCGAACACCGGGGAGCTGTTTTTT

clone_size: .
d_call: .
j_call: TRBJ2-3
cdr3_length: 10
v_call: TRBV29-1
cdr3_aa: CSVGSGTQYF
cdr3_nt: TGCAGCGTTGGAAGCGGTACGCAGTATTTT

clone_size: .
d_call: .
j_call: TRBJ1-3
cdr3_length: 13
v_call: TRBV19
cdr3_aa: CASRQSSGNTIYF
cdr3_nt: TGTGCCAGTAGACAGAGCTCTGGAAACACCATATATTTT

clone_size: .
d_call: .
j_call: TRBJ2-2
cdr3_length: 13
v_call: TRBV5-4
cdr3_aa: CASSLETTGELFF
cdr3_nt: TGTGCCAGCAGCTTGGAGACAACCGGGGAGCTGTTTTTT

clone_size: .
d_call: .
j_call: TRBJ1-2
cdr3_length: 14
v_call: TRBV27
cdr3_aa: CASSLAGVGLGYTF
cdr3_nt: TGTGCCAGCAGTTTAGCAGGGGTGGGGCTTGGCTACACCTTC

clone_size: .
d_call: .
j_call: TRBJ1-1
cdr3_length: 15
v_call: TRBV30
cdr3_aa: CAWRRNRESRTEAFF
cdr3_nt: TGTGCCTGGAGAAGAAACAGGGAGAGTCGCACTGAAGCTTTCTTT

clone_size: .
d_call: .
j_call: TRBJ2-2
cdr3_length: 14
v_call: TRBV19
cdr3_aa: CASSTNRAVGELFF
cdr3_nt: TGTGCCAGTAGTACCAACAGGGCGGTTGGGGAGCTGTTTTTT

clone_size: once
d_call: TRBD1
j_call: TRBJ2-2
cdr3_length: 14
v_call: TRBV6-1
cdr3_aa: CATSGDSYTGELFF
cdr3_nt: TGTGCCACCTCAGGGGACAGCTACACCGGGGAGCTGTTTTTT

clone_size: .
d_call: TRBD2
j_call: TRBJ2-1
cdr3_length: 16
v_call: TRBV6-1
cdr3_aa: CASSDVGTSGVWEQFF
cdr3_nt: TGTGCCAGCAGTGACGTTGGGACTAGCGGGGTTTGGGAGCAGTTCTTC

clone_size: .
d_call: TRBD1
j_call: TRBJ2-1
cdr3_length: 15
v_call: TRBV27
cdr3_aa: CASHPGTGYYNEQFF
cdr3_nt: TGTGCCAGTCACCCAGGGACAGGGTACTACAATGAGCAGTTCTTC

clone_size: .
d_call: .
j_call: TRBJ2-7
cdr3_length: 12
v_call: TRBV7-9
cdr3_aa: CASSVVTGEQYF
cdr3_nt: TGTGCCAGCAGCGTCGTTACGGGAGAGCAGTACTTC

clone_size: .
d_call: .
j_call: TRBJ1-5
cdr3_length: 13
v_call: TRBV4-1
cdr3_aa: CASSQDQNQPQHF
cdr3_nt: TGCGCCAGCAGCCAAGATCAAAATCAGCCCCAGCATTTT

clone_size: .
d_call: TRBD1
j_call: TRBJ1-2
cdr3_length: 13
v_call: TRBV6-5
cdr3_aa: CASRPTGAGGYTF
cdr3_nt: TGTGCCAGCAGACCCACAGGGGCGGGTGGCTACACCTTC

clone_size: .
d_call: TRBD1
j_call: TRBJ2-5
cdr3_length: 18
v_call: TRBV27
cdr3_aa: CASSLFGQGVGEQETQYF
cdr3_nt: TGTGCCAGCAGTTTATTCGGACAGGGGGTAGGAGAACAAGAGACCCAGTACTTC

clone_size: once
d_call: TRBD2
j_call: TRBJ2-1
cdr3_length: 15
v_call: TRBV6-4
cdr3_aa: CASSDLAGAYNEQFF
cdr3_nt: TGTGCCAGCAGTGACCTAGCGGGGGCCTACAATGAGCAGTTCTTC

clone_size: .
d_call: TRBD1
j_call: TRBJ2-3
cdr3_length: 16
v_call: TRBV5-4
cdr3_aa: CASSGIPGQGSDTQYF
cdr3_nt: TGTGCCAGCAGCGGAATACCGGGACAGGGATCCGATACGCAGTATTTT

clone_size: .
d_call: .
j_call: TRBJ2-4
cdr3_length: 14
v_call: TRBV25-1
cdr3_aa: CASSDVGAWDIQYF
cdr3_nt: TGTGCCAGCAGTGACGTTGGGGCTTGGGACATTCAGTACTTC

clone_size: .
d_call: .
j_call: TRBJ2-5
cdr3_length: 13
v_call: TRBV5-4
cdr3_aa: CASSETGIREQYF
cdr3_nt: TGTGCCAGCAGCGAGACAGGGATCCGGGAGCAGTACTTC

clone_size: .
d_call: TRBD1
j_call: TRBJ2-7
cdr3_length: 14
v_call: TRBV5-1
cdr3_aa: CASSAGQGRYEQYF
cdr3_nt: TGCGCCAGCAGCGCGGGACAGGGTAGGTACGAGCAGTACTTC

clone_size: .
d_call: .
j_call: TRBJ2-7
cdr3_length: 12
v_call: TRBV7-9
cdr3_aa: CASSRVAYEQYF
cdr3_nt: TGTGCCAGCAGCAGAGTAGCCTACGAGCAGTACTTC

clone_size: .
d_call: TRBD2
j_call: TRBJ2-2
cdr3_length: 19
v_call: TRBV4-3
cdr3_aa: CASSQDRASGKGVTGELFF
cdr3_nt: TGCGCCAGCAGCCAAGATCGAGCTAGCGGGAAAGGGGTCACCGGGGAGCTGTTTTTT

clone_size: .
d_call: TRBD1
j_call: TRBJ2-7
cdr3_length: 16
v_call: TRBV28
cdr3_aa: CASSSNTGGWGYEQYF
cdr3_nt: TGTGCCAGCAGTTCCAATACAGGGGGTTGGGGATACGAGCAGTACTTC

clone_size: .
d_call: TRBD1
j_call: TRBJ2-7
cdr3_length: 14
v_call: TRBV25-1
cdr3_aa: CASSSGTGMYEQYF
cdr3_nt: TGTGCCAGCAGTTCGGGGACAGGGATGTACGAGCAGTACTTC

clone_size: .
d_call: .
j_call: TRBJ1-5
cdr3_length: 15
v_call: TRBV7-2
cdr3_aa: CASSPRGHPNQPQHF
cdr3_nt: TGTGCCAGCAGCCCCCGAGGACATCCCAATCAGCCCCAGCATTTT

clone_size: .
d_call: .
j_call: TRBJ2-1
cdr3_length: 15
v_call: TRBV25-1
cdr3_aa: CASSEYRGTDNEQFF
cdr3_nt: TGTGCCAGCAGTGAATACCGCGGGACAGACAATGAGCAGTTCTTC